This record concerns one T cell receptor (beta chain) sequence. Its specificity is not known. The sample originates from a study of cytomegalovirus exposure and HLA in healthy donors. The study's findings and limits: Under in vitro conditions, three CMV-associated chains were confirmed as specific for CMV antigens. Reports showed the classifier diagnosing cytomegalovirus status with high specificity and sensitivity. The authors enumerated 150 to 200 TCR beta chains as linked to cytomegalovirus. Productive rates of about 90% or about 30% were seen for most TCR beta V segments in an earlier analysis.

V was cut by 2 bases and J by 6 bases, with 20 bases left in between. Germline V CDR1 and CDR2: MNHNY, SVGAGI (reference sequence). The CDR3 extends over 16 amino acids. In the PCR, 60 Vbeta and 13 Jbeta primers were used. The data were produced by immunoSEQ multiplex PCR, yet TCRdb's version contains in-frame clones alone and is incomplete. Counted here are roughly 160,000 clones, roughly 80% occurring once; the ten biggest clones make up more than 0.35%. The sequenced sample was PBMCs. The chain couples TRBV6-6 to TRBJ2-7, with a tentative D call TRBD2 (7 bases). The receptor comes from a boy between 2 and 10 years old in good health and CMV-seronegative. CDR3 sequence reads: CASSYAGAQGGVEQYF. In nucleotides, the CDR3 is TGTGCCAGCAGTTACGCGGGGGCGCAGGGTGGGGTCGAGCAGTACTTC.